This entry lists 14 T cell receptor beta chains sequenced from one sample in a study of blood T cell repertoires in COVID-19. Libraries were prepared by immunoSEQ multiplex PCR; TCRdb keeps only in-frame clonotypes and omits some of them. The table shows 150,000 to 200,000 clones, with approximately 88% occurring only once. The specimen was PBMCs or T cells enriched from blood (not recorded which). These receptors were collected from a woman in her sixties who had recovered from COVID-19.

The CDR3 region is CASSEGAGLGYTF. DNA of the CDR3: TGTGCCAGCAGTGAAGGGGCTGGTCTTGGCTACACCTTC. The chain has TRBV6-1 and TRBJ1-2, with D uncertain. The germline gives CDR1 MNHNS, CDR2 SASEGT. The length of the CDR3 is 13 residues. The ends were cut back, 1 base at V and 7 bases at J, with 10 bases in the middle.

V is TRBV4-1 and J is TRBJ2-7; 8 bases line up with TRBD1. The CDR3 has 14 residues. J was trimmed by 3 bases and V by 5 bases; bases with no gene match: 6. Per the germline V gene, CDR1 is MGHRA and CDR2 is YSYEKL. The CDR3 is CASSFPGGGYEQYF. The CDR3, as DNA: TGCGCCAGCAGCTTCCCAGGGGGCGGCTACGAGCAGTACTTC.

V is TRBV11-3 and J is TRBJ2-7; 10 nucleotides align to TRBD1. The germline V gene has CDR1 SGHNT and CDR2 YENEEA. This CDR3 is built from 12 residues. CDR3 protein: CASGQGEYEQYF. CDR3 in DNA: TGTGCAAGTGGACAGGGGGAATACGAGCAGTACTTC.

The V call is TRBV21-1, the J call TRBJ2-3; the DNA was not compared with TRBD2, the D call given in the table. TRBV21-1 is termed a pseudogene. This CDR3 has 15 residues. The CDR3 loop is CASSYLRRRADTQYF. Written as DNA, the CDR3 is TGTGCCAGCAGCTACCTCCGAAGGAGGGCAGATACGCAGTATTTT.

This chain uses TRBV5-1 with TRBJ1-5, with TRBD1 matching over 7 bases. The length of the CDR3 is 16 residues. Trimming at V came to 3 bases and at J to 3 bases, leaving 9 bases not matched to a gene. CDR1 and CDR2 from the germline V gene are SGHRS and YFSETQ. As DNA, the CDR3 is TGCGCCAGCAGCTCAGGGACAGCAGGAAACAATCAGCCCCAGCATTTT. It encodes CASSSGTAGNNQPQHF.

This clone was counted once. This chain links TRBV5-4 with TRBJ1-4, with 9 bases identical to TRBD1. Looked up from germline, CDR1 is SGHNT and CDR2 is YYREEE (reference sequence). CDR3 length equals 14 residues. V lost 3 bases to trimming and J lost 10 bases; unmatched junction nucleotides: 7. CDR3: CASSSGQGMTKLFF. CDR3 in DNA: TGTGCCAGCAGCTCGGGACAGGGTATGACAAAACTGTTTTTT.

The V gene is TRBV9, the J gene TRBJ1-3, with TRBD1 matching over 7 bases. The CDR3 has 13 amino acids. J was trimmed by 4 bases and V by 4 bases; bases with no gene match: 2. From germline, CDR1 is SGDLS and CDR2 YYNGEE. The CDR3 is CASSSGGGNTIYF. The CDR3 coding sequence is TGTGCCAGCAGCTCAGGGGGGGGAAACACCATATATTTT.

The chain has TRBV5-4 and TRBJ2-3, with D possibly being TRBD2 (6 bases). The CDR3 extends over 16 amino acids. V was pared by 2 bases and J by 8 bases, with 21 bases between. From germline, CDR1 is SGHNT and CDR2 YYREEE (reference sequence). The DNA of the CDR3 is TGTGCCAGCAGCTTCCCCCGTGGGGGGAATATTGGTACGCAGTATTTT. It specifies CASSFPRGGNIGTQYF.

The rearrangement joins TRBV7-2 to TRBJ1-5; 8 bases are shared with TRBD1. Germline CDR1 is SGHTA and CDR2 is FQGNSA. The CDR3 totals 15 residues. J was trimmed by 5 bases and V by 5 bases; bases with no gene match: 8. The DNA of the CDR3 is TGTGCCAGCAGCCAAATGTCAGGGGGCGATCAGCCCCAGCATTTT. Residues: CASSQMSGGDQPQHF.

The V call is TRBV7-9, the J call TRBJ2-7; TRBD2 might be the D (5 bases). The J call may be in error: the DNA end matches TRBJ2-1 better. Germline assignment: CDR1 SEHNR and CDR2 FQNEAQ (reference sequence). The CDR3 totals 14 residues. CDR3 coding DNA: TGTGCCAGCGGAGCGTCCGGGGACTACAATGAGCAGTTCTTC. As protein: CASGASGDYNEQFF.

The rearrangement links TRBV5-1 to TRBJ2-3, with TRBD2 identical over 13 bases. The CDR3 loop spans 16 amino acids. The V gene end was trimmed by 4 bases and the J gene end by 0 bases; junction bases not matched to a gene: 2. Germline assignment: CDR1 SGHRS and CDR2 YFSETQ. This CDR3 is CASSQGLAGSTDTQYF. The DNA of the CDR3 is TGCGCCAGCAGCCAGGGACTAGCGGGGAGCACAGATACGCAGTATTTT.

The genes are TRBV30 and TRBJ1-2; 9 bases agree with TRBD1. The CDR3 is 12 amino acids. Looked up from germline, CDR1 is GTSNPN and CDR2 is SVGIG (reference sequence). J lost 8 bases, V lost 5 bases, and 6 bases had no gene match. CDR3 protein: CAWGITGGGYTF. DNA of the CDR3: TGTGCCTGGGGCATCACAGGGGGCGGCTACACCTTC.

The genes are TRBV6-2 or TRBV6-3 and TRBJ2-7; 10 nucleotides line up with TRBD1. The germline CDR1 and CDR2 sequences are MNHEY and SVGEGT. Trimming removed 6 bases from V and 3 bases from J; junction bases left unmatched: 11. CDR3 size: 16 residues. The CDR3 sequence: CASSPTGDRGRYEQYF. For the CDR3, the DNA is TGTGCCAGCAGCCCCACTGGGGACAGGGGCCGCTACGAGCAGTACTTC.

V usage is TRBV5-1 and J usage is TRBJ2-1; maybe TRBD1 (5 bases). The germline gives CDR1 SGHRS, CDR2 YFSETQ. The CDR3 sequence is 16 residues long. V was pared by 5 bases and J by 0 bases, with 15 bases between. As DNA, the CDR3 is TGCGCCAGCAGTACCTCGACAGACAGCTCCTACAATGAGCAGTTCTTC. It encodes CASSTSTDSSYNEQFF.